This T cell receptor beta chain was captured by sequencing in a study of T cell responses to AZD1222 COVID-19 vaccine. Study-level findings and limits: White British donors predominated, females outnumbered males, and clonal diversity was possibly underestimated. Baseline seropositivity occurred in only a handful of AZD1222 recipients. CD4 TCRs associated with vaccination spanned spike, dominating at 160-218 and 743-854. With two AZD1222 doses given, Spike-specific TCR breadth and depth both rose.

Method: immunoSEQ multiplex PCR; TCRdb's copy keeps in-frame clones and lacks some. The table has approximately 80,000 clones, about 84% seen once. Germline assignment: CDR1 KGHSH and CDR2 LQKENI. V lost 5 bases and J lost 1, with 6 bases in between. The length of the CDR3 is 13 residues. Comments on this clone: Its antigen is undetermined.

The TCR was taken from an adult in good health. The genes are TRBV18 and TRBJ1-5, with D unclear. The specimen was peripheral blood, collected on day 0 of AZD1222 vaccination. CDR3 nucleotide sequence: TGTGCCAGCTCATCAAGGAGCAATCAGCCCCAGCATTTT. This gives the protein CASSSRSNQPQHF.